Listed below are T cell receptor beta chains from one sample, sequenced in a study of control samples from healthy donors and cancer patients. Here immunoSEQ multiplex PCR was the method, and the copy in TCRdb shows in-frame clones only, minus some. This sample has 95,000 to 100,000 clones, with roughly 90% found just once. The specimen sequenced was blood. The receptors were gathered from a man aged 30-40 years in good health. CDR3s include the opening cysteine and the closing phenylalanine or tryptophan. Fields, in order: CDR3 length, V gene, D gene, clone size, J gene, CDR3 protein, CDR3 DNA. The D gene is left open where the match is weak. Rows give clone size only sometimes, using once, few, many, or a class for an expanded clone.

cdr3_length: 16
v_call: TRBV3-1/TRBV3-2
d_call: TRBD2
clone_size: NA
j_call: TRBJ2-1
cdr3_aa: CASSPSGLAVSNEQFF
cdr3_nt: TGTGCCAGCAGCCCCTCGGGACTAGCGGTTTCCAATGAGCAGTTCTTC

cdr3_length: 19
v_call: TRBV7-8
d_call: NA
clone_size: NA
j_call: TRBJ1-5
cdr3_aa: CASSLAKGFTKNGNQPQHF
cdr3_nt: TGTGCCAGCAGCTTAGCGAAGGGATTTACAAAAAATGGCAATCAGCCCCAGCATTTT

cdr3_length: 14
v_call: TRBV28
d_call: TRBD1
clone_size: few
j_call: TRBJ2-5
cdr3_aa: CASTTGQGEETQYF
cdr3_nt: TGTGCCAGCACCACAGGACAGGGGGAAGAGACCCAGTACTTC

cdr3_length: 16
v_call: TRBV23-1
d_call: TRBD1
clone_size: few
j_call: TRBJ2-2
cdr3_aa: CASSQDWDRGTGELFF
cdr3_nt: TGCGCCAGCAGTCAAGATTGGGACAGGGGCACCGGGGAGCTGTTTTTT

cdr3_length: 17
v_call: TRBV2
d_call: NA
clone_size: NA
j_call: TRBJ2-3
cdr3_aa: CASSDRWAGLSTDTQYF
cdr3_nt: TGTGCCAGCAGTGACCGATGGGCGGGGTTGAGCACAGATACGCAGTATTTT

cdr3_length: 14
v_call: TRBV19
d_call: NA
clone_size: NA
j_call: TRBJ1-2
cdr3_aa: CASSPETAFYGYTF
cdr3_nt: TGTGCCAGTAGTCCCGAGACAGCTTTCTATGGCTACACCTTC

cdr3_length: 15
v_call: TRBV3-1/TRBV3-2
d_call: NA
clone_size: NA
j_call: TRBJ2-3
cdr3_aa: CASSQPGTLADTQYF
cdr3_nt: TGTGCCAGCAGCCAGCCAGGGACGCTGGCAGATACGCAGTATTTT

cdr3_length: 15
v_call: TRBV7-9
d_call: NA
clone_size: once
j_call: TRBJ2-6
cdr3_aa: CASSLRVSGANVLTF
cdr3_nt: TGTGCCAGCAGCTTGAGGGTGTCTGGGGCCAACGTCCTGACTTTC

cdr3_length: 15
v_call: TRBV7-6
d_call: NA
clone_size: NA
j_call: TRBJ2-1
cdr3_aa: CASSAQIRENNEQFF
cdr3_nt: TGTGCCAGCAGCGCCCAGATCCGGGAAAACAATGAGCAGTTCTTC

cdr3_length: 15
v_call: TRBV6-1
d_call: TRBD2
clone_size: NA
j_call: TRBJ2-7
cdr3_aa: CASSEEFTSGYEQYF
cdr3_nt: TGTGCCAGCAGTGAAGAATTTACTAGCGGCTACGAGCAGTACTTC

cdr3_length: 15
v_call: TRBV6-6
d_call: NA
clone_size: NA
j_call: TRBJ1-2
cdr3_aa: CASSYSDPGVYGYTF
cdr3_nt: TGTGCCAGCAGTTACTCGGATCCCGGAGTCTATGGCTACACCTTC

cdr3_length: 15
v_call: TRBV19
d_call: NA
clone_size: once
j_call: TRBJ2-2
cdr3_aa: CASSIGGTGTGELFF
cdr3_nt: TGTGCCAGTAGTATAGGCGGGACGGGAACCGGGGAGCTGTTTTTT

cdr3_length: 13
v_call: TRBV5-6
d_call: NA
clone_size: once
j_call: TRBJ1-2
cdr3_aa: CASSAGTSDGYTF
cdr3_nt: TGTGCCAGCAGCGCAGGGACATCTGATGGCTACACCTTC

cdr3_length: 14
v_call: TRBV7-9
d_call: NA
clone_size: NA
j_call: TRBJ1-1
cdr3_aa: CASRLEIGDTEAFF
cdr3_nt: TGTGCCAGCAGACTTGAGATCGGGGACACTGAAGCTTTCTTT

cdr3_length: 17
v_call: TRBV4-3
d_call: NA
clone_size: NA
j_call: TRBJ2-5
cdr3_aa: CASSQESLASSQETQYF
cdr3_nt: TGCGCCAGCAGCCAAGAATCACTAGCCTCGAGTCAAGAGACCCAGTACTTC

cdr3_length: 15
v_call: TRBV30
d_call: NA
clone_size: once
j_call: TRBJ1-1
cdr3_aa: CAWRPAPAGHTEAFF
cdr3_nt: TGTGCCTGGAGACCAGCCCCCGCGGGGCACACTGAAGCTTTCTTT

cdr3_length: 17
v_call: TRBV3-1/TRBV3-2
d_call: NA
clone_size: NA
j_call: TRBJ1-5
cdr3_aa: CASSPRVSGARDQPQHF
cdr3_nt: TGTGCCAGCAGCCCACGTGTTTCAGGGGCGCGGGATCAGCCCCAGCATTTT

cdr3_length: 14
v_call: TRBV28
d_call: NA
clone_size: NA
j_call: TRBJ1-5
cdr3_aa: CASSVRGLAQPQHF
cdr3_nt: TGTGCCAGCAGTGTACGCGGGTTGGCTCAGCCCCAGCATTTT

cdr3_length: 15
v_call: TRBV10-1
d_call: TRBD2
clone_size: NA
j_call: TRBJ2-2
cdr3_aa: CASSEGTSDTGELFF
cdr3_nt: TGCGCCAGCAGTGAGGGGACTAGCGACACCGGGGAGCTGTTTTTT

cdr3_length: 14
v_call: TRBV6-2/TRBV6-3
d_call: NA
clone_size: NA
j_call: TRBJ1-2
cdr3_aa: CASSGVTGNYGYTF
cdr3_nt: TGTGCCAGCAGTGGGGTCACTGGTAACTATGGCTACACCTTC

cdr3_length: 17
v_call: TRBV4-1
d_call: NA
clone_size: once
j_call: TRBJ1-4
cdr3_aa: CASSLRQVEGPREKLFF
cdr3_nt: TGCGCCAGCAGCCTAAGACAGGTTGAGGGCCCCCGGGAAAAACTGTTTTTT

cdr3_length: 13
v_call: TRBV28
d_call: NA
clone_size: NA
j_call: TRBJ1-1
cdr3_aa: CASSLTLNTEAFF
cdr3_nt: TGTGCCAGCAGTTTAACGCTGAACACTGAAGCTTTCTTT